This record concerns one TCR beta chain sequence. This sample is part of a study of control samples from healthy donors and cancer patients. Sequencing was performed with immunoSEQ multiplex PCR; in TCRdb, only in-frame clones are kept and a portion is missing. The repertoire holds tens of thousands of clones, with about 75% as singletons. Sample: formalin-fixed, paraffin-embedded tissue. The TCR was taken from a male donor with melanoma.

CDR3 residues: CASSESPARAETQYF. The CDR3 nucleotides are TGCGCCAGCAGTGAGTCCCCAGCGCGCGCGGAGACCCAGTACTTC. The chain links TRBV10-2 to TRBJ2-5; no clear D. There are 15 residues in the CDR3. V lost 0 bases to trimming and J lost 5 bases, with 13 bases between them. Germline V gives CDR1 WSHSY, CDR2 SAAADI.